Below are 4 T cell receptor beta chains sequenced from a single sample in a study of blood T cell repertoires in COVID-19. The protocol was immunoSEQ multiplex PCR, while the TCRdb copy is restricted to in-frame clones and leaves out a portion. The sample has about 160,000 clones, about 88% seen once. Specimen: peripheral blood. Receptors were obtained from a woman between 45 and 60 years old with COVID-19, enrolled during active disease.

The sample holds a few counts of this clone. At the DNA level, this CDR3 is encoded by other sequences in the same sample as well. This rearrangement joins TRBV7-2 to TRBJ1-1, with D perhaps TRBD1 (5 bases). The CDR3 loop spans 14 amino acids. Germline V gene data show CDR1 as SGHTA and CDR2 as FQGNSA. Trimming took off 1 base at V and 1 base at J, with 7 bases between the two ends. This CDR3 is CASSLVRENTEAFF. The CDR3 DNA follows: TGTGCCAGCAGCTTAGTCAGGGAGAACACTGAAGCTTTCTTT.

The V call is TRBV6-5, the J call TRBJ2-1; D remains unclear. CDR1 is MNHEY, CDR2 SVGAGI, per germline. The V end was cut by 10 bases, the J end by 3 bases, with 10 bases between. The CDR3 loop spans 12 amino acids. The chain's CDR3 is CATLSYYNEQFF. CDR3 bases: TGTGCCACCCTTTCTTACTACAATGAGCAGTTCTTC.

This chain joins TRBV5-1 and TRBJ2-5, with TRBD2 matching 8 bases. Per the germline V gene, CDR1 is SGHRS and CDR2 is YFSETQ. This CDR3 has 14 residues. The V and J ends lost 1 base and 4 bases, in that order; junction bases with no gene match: 3. CDR3 amino acids: CASSLSGGGETQYF. DNA of the CDR3: TGCGCCAGCAGCTTGAGCGGGGGCGGAGAGACCCAGTACTTC.

This sequence joins TRBV4-2 and TRBJ2-3; TRBD2 agrees at 7 bases. The CDR3 totals 18 residues. Germline CDR1 LGHNA, CDR2 YNFKEQ. The V segment lost 0 bases and the J segment 3 bases; nucleotides outside the gene matches: 12. The DNA for the CDR3 is TGTGCCAGCAGCCAAGAAGGGTTGCGGGGGATTAGGACAGATACGCAGTATTTT. As protein: CASSQEGLRGIRTDTQYF.